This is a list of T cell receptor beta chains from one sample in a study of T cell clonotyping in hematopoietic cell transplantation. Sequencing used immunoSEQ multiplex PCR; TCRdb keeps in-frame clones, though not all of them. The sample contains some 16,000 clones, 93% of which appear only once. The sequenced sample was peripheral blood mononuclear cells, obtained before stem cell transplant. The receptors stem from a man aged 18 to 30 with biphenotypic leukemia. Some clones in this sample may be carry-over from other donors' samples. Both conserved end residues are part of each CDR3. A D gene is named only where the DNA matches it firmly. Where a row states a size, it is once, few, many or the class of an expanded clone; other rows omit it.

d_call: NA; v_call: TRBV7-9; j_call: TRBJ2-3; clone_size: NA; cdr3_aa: CASTMTSTDTQYF; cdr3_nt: TGTGCCAGCACCATGACTAGCACAGATACGCAGTATTTT
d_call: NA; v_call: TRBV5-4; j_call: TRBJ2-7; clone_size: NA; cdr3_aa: CASSLGHEQYF; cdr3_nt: TGTGCCAGCAGCTTGGGTCACGAGCAGTACTTC
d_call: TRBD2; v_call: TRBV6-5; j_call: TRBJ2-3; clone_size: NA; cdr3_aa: CASSRTSYSSDTQYF; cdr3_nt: TGTGCCAGCAGCAGGACTAGCTATAGTTCAGATACGCAGTATTTT
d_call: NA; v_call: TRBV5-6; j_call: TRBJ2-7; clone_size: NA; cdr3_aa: CASSPPSSYEQYF; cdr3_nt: TGTGCCAGCAGCCCTCCAAGCTCCTACGAGCAGTACTTC
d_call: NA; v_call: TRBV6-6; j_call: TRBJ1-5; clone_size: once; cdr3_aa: CASNQTGGQPQHF; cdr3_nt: TGTGCCAGCAACCAAACCGGGGGACAGCCCCAGCATTTT
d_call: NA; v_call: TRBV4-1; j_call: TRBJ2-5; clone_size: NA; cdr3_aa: CASSQDSEVQETQYF; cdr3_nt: TGCGCCAGCAGCCAAGATTCAGAGGTCCAAGAGACCCAGTACTTC
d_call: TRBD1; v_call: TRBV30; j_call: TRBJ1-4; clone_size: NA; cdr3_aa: CAWAGQLNEKLFF; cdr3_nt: TGTGCCTGGGCGGGACAGCTTAATGAAAAACTGTTTTTT
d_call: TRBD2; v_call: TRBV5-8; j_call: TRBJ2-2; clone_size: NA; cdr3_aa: CASSSKTSVANGELFF; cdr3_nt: TGTGCCAGCAGCTCCAAGACTAGCGTGGCCAACGGGGAGCTGTTTTTT
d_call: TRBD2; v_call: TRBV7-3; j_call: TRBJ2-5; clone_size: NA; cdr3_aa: CASSLNSGGAQTQYF; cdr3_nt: TGTGCCAGCAGCTTAAATAGCGGGGGGGCTCAGACCCAGTACTTC
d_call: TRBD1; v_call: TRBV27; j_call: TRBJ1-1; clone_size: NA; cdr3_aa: CASSLGRGREAFF; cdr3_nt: TGTGCCAGCAGTTTAGGTAGGGGGCGCGAAGCTTTCTTT
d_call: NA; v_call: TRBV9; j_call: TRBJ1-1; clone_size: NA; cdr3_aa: CASSVEVGTEAFF; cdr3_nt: TGTGCCAGCAGCGTAGAAGTAGGAACTGAAGCTTTCTTT